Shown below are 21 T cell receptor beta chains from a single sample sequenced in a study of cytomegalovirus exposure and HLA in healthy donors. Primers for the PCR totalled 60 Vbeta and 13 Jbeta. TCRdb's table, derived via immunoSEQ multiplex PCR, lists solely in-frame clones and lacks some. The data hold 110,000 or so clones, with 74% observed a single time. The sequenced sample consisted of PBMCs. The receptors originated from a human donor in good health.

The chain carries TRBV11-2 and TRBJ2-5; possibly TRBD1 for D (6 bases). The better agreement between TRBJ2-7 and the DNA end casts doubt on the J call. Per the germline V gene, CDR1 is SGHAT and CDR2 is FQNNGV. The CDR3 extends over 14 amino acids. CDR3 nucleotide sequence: TGTGCCAGCAGCTTAGTCCCAGGGGCCCACGAGCAGTACTTC. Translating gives CASSLVPGAHEQYF.

CDR3 sequence: CASSVDWGEQFF. The CDR3 nucleotides read TGTGCCAGCAGCGTAGACTGGGGCGAGCAGTTCTTC. This rearrangement joins TRBV9 to TRBJ2-1, with D maybe TRBD1 (5 bases). With 0 bases removed from V and 10 bases from J, the gap between germline ends came to 8 bases. In germline, CDR1 is SGDLS, CDR2 YYNGEE. The CDR3 runs to 12 residues.

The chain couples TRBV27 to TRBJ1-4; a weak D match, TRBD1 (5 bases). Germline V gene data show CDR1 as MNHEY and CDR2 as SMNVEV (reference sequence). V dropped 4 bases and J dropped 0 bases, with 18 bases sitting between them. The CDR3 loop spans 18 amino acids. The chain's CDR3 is CASSSTWGRSATNEKLFF. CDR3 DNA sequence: TGTGCCAGCAGTTCCACTTGGGGCAGATCAGCAACTAATGAAAAACTGTTTTTT.

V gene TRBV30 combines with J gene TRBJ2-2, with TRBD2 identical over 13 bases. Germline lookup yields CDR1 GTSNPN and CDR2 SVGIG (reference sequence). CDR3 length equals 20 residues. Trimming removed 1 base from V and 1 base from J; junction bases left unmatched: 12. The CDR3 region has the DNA TGTGCCTGGAGTGGGTTCGAACTAGCGGGGGGGCCGTTGAACACCGGGGAGCTGTTTTTT. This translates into CAWSGFELAGGPLNTGELFF.

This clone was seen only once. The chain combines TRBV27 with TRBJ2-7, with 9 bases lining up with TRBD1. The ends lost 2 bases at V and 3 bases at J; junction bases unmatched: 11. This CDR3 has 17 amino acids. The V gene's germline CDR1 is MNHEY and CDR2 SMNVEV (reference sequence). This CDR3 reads CASSLQRTGTGLYEQYF. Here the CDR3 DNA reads TGTGCCAGCAGTTTACAGAGAACCGGGACAGGGCTCTACGAGCAGTACTTC.

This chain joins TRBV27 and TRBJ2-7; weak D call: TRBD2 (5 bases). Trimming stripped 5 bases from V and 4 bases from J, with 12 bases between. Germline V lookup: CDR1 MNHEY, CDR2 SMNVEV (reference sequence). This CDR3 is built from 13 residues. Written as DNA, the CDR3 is TGTGCCAGCAGTACGACTACCCGATACGAGCAGTACTTC. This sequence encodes CASSTTTRYEQYF.

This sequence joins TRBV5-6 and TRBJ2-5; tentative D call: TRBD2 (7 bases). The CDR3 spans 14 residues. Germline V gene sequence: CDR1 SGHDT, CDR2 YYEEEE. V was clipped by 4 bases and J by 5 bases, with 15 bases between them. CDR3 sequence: CASSSQGRGETQYF. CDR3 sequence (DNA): TGTGCCAGCAGCAGCCAGGGGCGGGGGGAGACCCAGTACTTC.

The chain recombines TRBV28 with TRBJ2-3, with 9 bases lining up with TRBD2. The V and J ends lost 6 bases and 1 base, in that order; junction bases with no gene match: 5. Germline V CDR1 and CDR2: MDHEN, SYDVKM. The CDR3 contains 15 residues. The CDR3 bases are TGTGCCAGCAGCCGGTCTAGCGGGGGCACAGATACGCAGTATTTT. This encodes CASSRSSGGTDTQYF.

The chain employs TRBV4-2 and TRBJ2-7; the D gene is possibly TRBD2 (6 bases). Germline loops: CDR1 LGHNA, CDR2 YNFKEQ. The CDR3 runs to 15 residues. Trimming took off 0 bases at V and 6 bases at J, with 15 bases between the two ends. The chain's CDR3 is CASSQDEPGGGEQYF. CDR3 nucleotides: TGTGCCAGCAGCCAAGATGAGCCCGGGGGTGGCGAGCAGTACTTC.

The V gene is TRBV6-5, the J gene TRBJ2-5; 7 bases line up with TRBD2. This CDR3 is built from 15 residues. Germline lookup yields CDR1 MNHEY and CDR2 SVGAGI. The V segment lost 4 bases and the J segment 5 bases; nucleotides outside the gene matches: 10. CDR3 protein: CASSWNPGGGETQYF. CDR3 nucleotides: TGTGCCAGCAGTTGGAACCCGGGGGGAGGGGAGACCCAGTACTTC.

DNA of the CDR3: TGTGCCAGCAGCCACCCCACAGGGAGAAACTCCTACGAGCAGTACTTC. It translates to CASSHPTGRNSYEQYF. The chain employs TRBV7-9 and TRBJ2-7; weak D call: TRBD1 (6 bases). This CDR3 spans 16 amino acids. Germline CDR1 reads SEHNR; CDR2 reads FQNEAQ (reference sequence). V was cut by 5 bases and J by 0 bases, with 17 bases left in between.

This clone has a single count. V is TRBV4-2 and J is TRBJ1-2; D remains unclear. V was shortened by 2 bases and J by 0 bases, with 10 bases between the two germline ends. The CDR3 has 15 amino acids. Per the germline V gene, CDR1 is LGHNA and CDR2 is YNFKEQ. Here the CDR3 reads CASSQTSASNYGYTF. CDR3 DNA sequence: TGTGCCAGCAGCCAAACCAGTGCTTCTAACTATGGCTACACCTTC.

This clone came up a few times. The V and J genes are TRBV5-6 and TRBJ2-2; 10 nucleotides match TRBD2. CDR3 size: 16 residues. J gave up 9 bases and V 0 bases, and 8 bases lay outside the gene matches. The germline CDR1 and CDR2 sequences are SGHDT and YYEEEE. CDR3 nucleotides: TGTGCCAGCAGCTTGGGGGCTAGCGGGAGTCGTAGGGAGCTGTTTTTT. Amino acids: CASSLGASGSRRELFF.

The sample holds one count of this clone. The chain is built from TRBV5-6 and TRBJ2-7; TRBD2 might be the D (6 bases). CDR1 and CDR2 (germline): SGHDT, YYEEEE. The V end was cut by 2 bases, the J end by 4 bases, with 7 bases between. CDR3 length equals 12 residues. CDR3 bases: TGTGCCAGCAGCTTTGGAGGGTACGAGCAGTACTTC. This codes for CASSFGGYEQYF. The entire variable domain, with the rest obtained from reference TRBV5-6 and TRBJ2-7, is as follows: DAGVTQSPTHLIKTRGQQVTLRCSPKSGHDTVSWYQQALGQGPQFIFQYYEEEERQRGNFPDRFSGHQFPNYSSELNVNALLLGDSALYLCASSFGGYEQYFGPGTRLTVT.

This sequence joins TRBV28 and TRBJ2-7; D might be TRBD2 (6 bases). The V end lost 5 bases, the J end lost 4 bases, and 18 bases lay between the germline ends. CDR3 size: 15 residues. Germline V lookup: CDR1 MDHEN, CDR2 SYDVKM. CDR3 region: CASSTPGGVRYEQYF. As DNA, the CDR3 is TGTGCCAGCAGTACCCCAGGAGGGGTGCGGTACGAGCAGTACTTC.

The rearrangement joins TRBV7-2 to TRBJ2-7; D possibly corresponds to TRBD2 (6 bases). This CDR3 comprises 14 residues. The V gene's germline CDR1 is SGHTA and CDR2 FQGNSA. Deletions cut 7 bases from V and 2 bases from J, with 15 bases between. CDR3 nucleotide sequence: TGTGCCAGCAAGCCGTGGGGGGAGACCTACGAGCAGTACTTC. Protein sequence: CASKPWGETYEQYF.

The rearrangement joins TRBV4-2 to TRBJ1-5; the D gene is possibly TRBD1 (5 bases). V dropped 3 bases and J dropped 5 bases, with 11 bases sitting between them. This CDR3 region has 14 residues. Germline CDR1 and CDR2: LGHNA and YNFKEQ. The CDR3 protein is CASSQGGEYQPQHF. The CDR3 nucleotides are TGTGCCAGCAGCCAGGGGGGGGAGTATCAGCCCCAGCATTTT.

CDR3 bases: TGCGCCAGCAGCCACACTGGACAGGGGGCAACTGAAGCTTTCTTT. Translating gives CASSHTGQGATEAFF. The chain is built from TRBV4-3 and TRBJ1-1; 11 bases agree with TRBD1. The CDR3 consists of 15 residues. Looked up from germline, CDR1 is LGHNA and CDR2 is YSLEER. The ends lost 3 bases at V and 5 bases at J; junction bases unmatched: 5.

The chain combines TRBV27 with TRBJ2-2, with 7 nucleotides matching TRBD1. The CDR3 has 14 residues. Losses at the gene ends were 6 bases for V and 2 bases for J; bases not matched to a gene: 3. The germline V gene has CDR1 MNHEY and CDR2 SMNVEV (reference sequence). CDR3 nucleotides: TGTGCCAGCAGGACAGGGACAAACACCGGGGAGCTGTTTTTT. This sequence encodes CASRTGTNTGELFF.

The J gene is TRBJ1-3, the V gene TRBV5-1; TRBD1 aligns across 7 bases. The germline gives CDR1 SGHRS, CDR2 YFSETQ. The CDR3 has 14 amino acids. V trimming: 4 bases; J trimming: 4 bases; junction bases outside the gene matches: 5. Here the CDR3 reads CASSPGQAGNTIYF. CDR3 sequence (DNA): TGCGCCAGCAGCCCCGGACAGGCAGGAAACACCATATATTTT.

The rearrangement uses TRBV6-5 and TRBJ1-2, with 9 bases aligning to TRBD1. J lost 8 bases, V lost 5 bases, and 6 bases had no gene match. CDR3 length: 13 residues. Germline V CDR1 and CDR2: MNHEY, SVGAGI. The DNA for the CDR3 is TGTGCCAGCAGTCGAGGACAGGGGTTAGGCTACACCTTC. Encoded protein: CASSRGQGLGYTF.